The text below deals with one T cell receptor beta chain. As yet, its antigen is unknown. This entry is derived from a study of T cell responses to AZD1222 COVID-19 vaccine. TCRdb keeps only in-frame clones here, not all; method: immunoSEQ multiplex PCR. The table includes about 79,000 clones, more than 70% detected once. The study, taken as a whole, reports: Without day 14 samples, only post-peak T cell repertoires were studied. Across the whole spike, CD4 TCRs peaked at regions 160-218 and 743-854.

Specimen: peripheral blood, collected on day 0 of AZD1222 vaccination. The clonotype originates from an adult in good health.

CDR3 amino acids: CSVELGSNEQFF. The CDR3 bases are TGCAGCGTTGAACTGGGAAGCAATGAGCAGTTCTTC. This chain connects TRBV29-1 to TRBJ2-1; D unresolved. Germline CDR1 is SQVTM and CDR2 is ANQGSEA. This CDR3 is built from 12 residues. V lost 2 bases and J 6 bases, leaving 8 bases between the germline ends.